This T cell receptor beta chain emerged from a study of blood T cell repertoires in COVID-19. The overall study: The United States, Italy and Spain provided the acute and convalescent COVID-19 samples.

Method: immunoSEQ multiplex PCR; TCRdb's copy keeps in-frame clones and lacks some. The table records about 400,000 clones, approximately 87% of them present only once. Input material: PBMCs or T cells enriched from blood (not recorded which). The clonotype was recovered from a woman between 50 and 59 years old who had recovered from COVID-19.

This chain's CDR3 is CSARGGLSPHEQFF. The CDR3, as DNA: TGCAGCGCCCGAGGAGGCCTGTCCCCCCATGAGCAGTTCTTC. J is TRBJ2-1 and V is TRBV29-1; tentatively, D is TRBD2 (5 bases). The CDR3 has 14 amino acids. Trimming took off 7 bases at V and 8 bases at J, with 21 bases between the two ends. CDR1 is SQVTM, CDR2 ANQGSEA, per germline.